Following are 14 T cell receptor beta chains from one sample sequenced in a study of patients and donors after allogeneic stem cell transplantation. TCRdb re-derived calls from the RT-PCR reads in MiXCR, one entry per CDR3 protein. The data contain 150,000 to 200,000 distinct CDR3 sequences, approximately 28% of them singletons. The sequenced sample was blood, either unsorted or a sorted T cell fraction (not recorded which). These TCRs come from a human donor who was either an allogeneic HSCT recipient or a stem cell or donor lymphocyte infusion donor (not recorded which). It is not recorded whose cells these are; they may come from a transplant donor.

This rearrangement joins TRBV20-1 to TRBJ2-3, with 8 positions matching TRBD2. The V and J ends lost 5 bases and 3 bases, in that order; junction bases with no gene match: 7. The CDR3 is 14 amino acids. Germline V gene data show CDR1 as DFQATT and CDR2 as SNEGSKA (reference sequence). This chain's CDR3 is CSAGTRKGTDTQYF. The CDR3 DNA follows: TGCAGTGCTGGGACTAGGAAGGGTACAGATACGCAGTATTTT.

This clonotype occurred a few times. The J gene is TRBJ2-7, the V gene TRBV6-2 or TRBV6-3, with no clear D. Trimming took off 7 bases at V and 6 bases at J, with 31 bases between the two ends. The CDR3 covers 18 residues. The germline CDR1 and CDR2 sequences are MNHEY and SVGEGT. The CDR3 is CASKTPLIPSPTSSEQYF. The CDR3 DNA follows: TGTGCCAGCAAGACCCCCCTTATCCCATCACCTACAAGTAGCGAGCAGTACTTC.

This sequence joins TRBV5-1 and TRBJ1-4, with 9 nucleotides matching TRBD1. This CDR3 has 15 residues. Trimming cost V 1 base and J 8 bases; bases outside gene matches: 6. Germline CDR1 SGHRS, CDR2 YFSETQ. The CDR3 here is CASSLRGQGEEKLFF. The CDR3 DNA is TGCGCCAGCAGCTTGCGGGGACAGGGCGAAGAAAAACTGTTTTTT.

The gene calls are TRBV6-2 or TRBV6-3 and TRBJ1-2; 11 nucleotides agree with TRBD1. CDR3 length: 12 residues. In germline, CDR1 is MNHEY, CDR2 SVGEGT. The junction had 0 bases not matched to a gene; V was cut back by 4 bases and J by 8 bases. CDR3 bases: TGTGCCAGCAGTTGGACAGGGGGCGGCTACACCTTC. This translates into CASSWTGGGYTF.

This clonotype has just a few counts. This sequence joins TRBV10-3 and TRBJ2-3; 9 bases align to TRBD2. Looked up from germline, CDR1 is ENHRY and CDR2 is SYGVKD. The CDR3 consists of 18 residues. V lost 8 bases to trimming and J lost 2 bases; unmatched junction nucleotides: 17. This CDR3 reads CAIQAVPAGGPYTDTQYF. The CDR3, as DNA: TGTGCCATCCAGGCGGTCCCAGCGGGAGGTCCCTACACAGATACGCAGTATTTT.

This clonotype was found a few times. The chain carries TRBV12-3 or TRBV12-4 and TRBJ1-4, with 11 bases that match TRBD1. This CDR3 spans 15 amino acids. J was trimmed by 7 bases and V by 2 bases; bases with no gene match: 3. The CDR3 region is CASSLWTGGFEKLFF. In nucleotides, the CDR3 is TGTGCCAGCAGTTTATGGACAGGGGGCTTTGAAAAACTGTTTTTT.

CDR3 amino acids: CSANTGLGNEQFF. As DNA, the CDR3 is TGCAGTGCAAACACGGGACTAGGGAATGAGCAGTTCTTC. V and J are TRBV20-1 and TRBJ2-1; 8 bases are shared with TRBD2. Losses at the gene ends were 6 bases for V and 7 bases for J; bases not matched to a gene: 8. CDR1 is DFQATT and CDR2 is SNEGSKA in the germline V gene (reference sequence). This CDR3 is 13 amino acids long.

This chain connects TRBV10-3 to TRBJ2-7; no firm D call. V gave up 4 bases and J gave up 6 bases, with 7 bases separating them. From germline, CDR1 is ENHRY and CDR2 SYGVKD. CDR3 length: 11 residues. The CDR3 sequence is CAISVGFEQYF. Written as DNA, the CDR3 is TGTGCCATCAGTGTGGGGTTCGAGCAGTACTTC.

This clonotype was seen repeatedly, ten times or more. CDR3 sequence: CSVGTGGNTIYF. CDR3 coding DNA: TGCAGCGTTGGGACAGGAGGAAACACCATATATTTT. The chain combines TRBV29-1 with TRBJ1-3; 7 positions match TRBD1. The V gene end was trimmed by 4 bases and the J gene end by 4 bases; junction bases not matched to a gene: 1. Germline assignment: CDR1 SQVTM and CDR2 ANQGSEA. This CDR3 has 12 residues. Together with reference TRBV29-1 and TRBJ1-3, the CDR3 gives the full variable domain: SAVISQKPSRDICQRGTSLTIQCQVDSQVTMMFWYRQQPGQSLTLIATANQGSEATYESGFVIDKFPISRPNLTFSTLTVSNMSPEDSSIYLCSVGTGGNTIYFGEGSWLTVV.

The chain employs TRBV28 and TRBJ2-3; tentatively, D is TRBD2 (5 bases). Germline V gene sequence: CDR1 MDHEN, CDR2 SYDVKM. This CDR3 contains 12 residues. V shed 11 bases and J shed 0 bases, with 9 bases lying between them. The CDR3: CASGDSTDTQYF. The DNA of the CDR3 is TGTGCCTCCGGGGATAGCACAGATACGCAGTATTTT.

The rearrangement links TRBV7-6 to TRBJ2-1, with D unresolved. Germline V gene data show CDR1 as SGHVS and CDR2 as FNYEAQ. There are 13 residues in the CDR3. V lost 5 bases, J lost 3 bases, and 8 bases lay in between. The CDR3, as DNA: TGTGCCAGCAGCCCCGCCCTCTACAATGAGCAGTTCTTC. It yields the protein CASSPALYNEQFF.

The chain joins TRBV20-1 to TRBJ1-5; D uncertain. CDR1 DFQATT and CDR2 SNEGSKA come from the germline V gene (reference sequence). The length of the CDR3 is 13 residues. V was trimmed by 3 bases and J by 1 base, leaving 7 bases between them. CDR3 sequence reads: CSASRNSNQPQHF. As DNA, the CDR3 is TGCAGTGCTAGCCGAAACAGCAATCAGCCCCAGCATTTT.

The table lists this clonotype with a few counts. This rearrangement joins TRBV20-1 to TRBJ1-2; D is perhaps TRBD1 (5 bases). Germline V gene sequence: CDR1 DFQATT, CDR2 SNEGSKA (reference sequence). Between the trimmed V and J ends, which lost 1 base and 4 bases, there was a span of 16 bases. The length of the CDR3 is 15 residues. CDR3 sequence (DNA): TGCAGTGCTAGAGTCAAAGTGGGGCCCGTCTATGGCTACACCTTC. It yields the protein CSARVKVGPVYGYTF.

Many counts were recorded for this clonotype. This chain joins TRBV29-1 and TRBJ1-1; 9 bases align to TRBD1. V dropped 2 bases and J dropped 5; count of bases not matched to a gene: 6. The CDR3 consists of 14 residues. The germline CDR1 and CDR2 sequences are SQVTM and ANQGSEA. For the CDR3, the DNA is TGCAGCGTTGAACCTCGGGACAGGGTGACTGAAGCTTTCTTT. Residues: CSVEPRDRVTEAFF.